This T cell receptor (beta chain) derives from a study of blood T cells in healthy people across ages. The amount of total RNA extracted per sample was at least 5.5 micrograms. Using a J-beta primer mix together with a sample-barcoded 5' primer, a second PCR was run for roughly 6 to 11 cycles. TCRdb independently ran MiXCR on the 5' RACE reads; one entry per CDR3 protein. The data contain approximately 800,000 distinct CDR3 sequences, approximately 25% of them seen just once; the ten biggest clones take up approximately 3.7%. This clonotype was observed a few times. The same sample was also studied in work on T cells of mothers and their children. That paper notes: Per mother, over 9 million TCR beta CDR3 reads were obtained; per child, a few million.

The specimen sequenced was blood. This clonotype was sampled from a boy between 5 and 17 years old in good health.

The CDR3 DNA is TGTGCCATCAAAGGGGACTCTGGAAACACCATATATTTT. Protein: CAIKGDSGNTIYF. The chain links TRBV10-3 to TRBJ1-3, with D maybe TRBD1 (5 bases). Trimming removed 7 bases from V and 0 bases from J, with 7 bases in between. There are 13 residues in the CDR3. CDR1 is ENHRY and CDR2 is SYGVKD in the germline V gene.